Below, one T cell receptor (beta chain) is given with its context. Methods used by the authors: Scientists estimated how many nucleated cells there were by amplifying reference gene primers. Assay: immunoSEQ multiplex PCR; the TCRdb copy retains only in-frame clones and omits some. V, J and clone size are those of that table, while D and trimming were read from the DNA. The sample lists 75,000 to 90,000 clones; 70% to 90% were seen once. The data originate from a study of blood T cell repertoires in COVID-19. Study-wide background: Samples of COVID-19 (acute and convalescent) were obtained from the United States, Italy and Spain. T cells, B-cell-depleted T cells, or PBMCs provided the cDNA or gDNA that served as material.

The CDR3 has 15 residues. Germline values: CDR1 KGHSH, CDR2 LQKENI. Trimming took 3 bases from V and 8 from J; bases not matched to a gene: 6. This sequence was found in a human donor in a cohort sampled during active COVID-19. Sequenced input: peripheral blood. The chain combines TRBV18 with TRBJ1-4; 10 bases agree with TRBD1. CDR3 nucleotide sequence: TGTGCCAGCTCACCCAGGACAGGGGGTACGGAAAAACTGTTTTTT. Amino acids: CASSPRTGGTEKLFF.